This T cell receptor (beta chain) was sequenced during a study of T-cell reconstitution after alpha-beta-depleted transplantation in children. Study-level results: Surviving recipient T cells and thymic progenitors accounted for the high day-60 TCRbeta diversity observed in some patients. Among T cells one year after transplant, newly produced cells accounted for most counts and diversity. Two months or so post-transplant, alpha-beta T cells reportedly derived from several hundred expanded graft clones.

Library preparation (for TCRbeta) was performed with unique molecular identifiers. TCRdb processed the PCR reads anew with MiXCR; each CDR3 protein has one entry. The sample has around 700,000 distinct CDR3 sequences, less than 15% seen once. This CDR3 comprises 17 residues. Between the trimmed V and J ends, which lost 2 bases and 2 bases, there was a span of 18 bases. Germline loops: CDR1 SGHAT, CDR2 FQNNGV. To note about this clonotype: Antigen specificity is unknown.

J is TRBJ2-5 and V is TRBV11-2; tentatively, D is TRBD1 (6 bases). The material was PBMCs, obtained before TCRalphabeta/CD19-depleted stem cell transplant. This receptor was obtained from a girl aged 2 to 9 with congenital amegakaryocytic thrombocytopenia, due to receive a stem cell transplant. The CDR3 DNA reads TGTGCCAGCAGCTTAAGAGTGGAGCAGGGGTATCAAGAGACCCAGTACTTC. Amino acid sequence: CASSLRVEQGYQETQYF.